These T cell receptor beta chains were read from a single sample in a study of chemoradiotherapy in HPV16-positive cancers. Profiling relied on immunoSEQ multiplex PCR, and the TCRdb table lists in-frame clones only, not all of them. The table records fewer than 40,000 clones, 88% of them present only once. The input for sequencing was blood, taken from a patient who underwent chemoradiotherapy. The receptors originated from a human donor with HPV-associated anogenital cancer. The CDR3 runs from the conserved cysteine through the conserved F or W. The order of the fields is CDR3 length, clone size, V gene, J gene, D gene, CDR3 protein, CDR3 DNA. D genes are given only for firm matches. Size tells how often a clone was seen (once, few, many) or the class of an expanded clone, and some rows leave it out.

length: 13
size: NA
V: TRBV2
J: TRBJ2-7
D: NA
CDR3: CASSEETNSVQYF
DNA: TGTGCCAGCAGTGAAGAAACTAACAGCGTGCAGTACTTC

length: 14
size: NA
V: TRBV29-1
J: TRBJ1-2
D: TRBD1
CDR3: CSVATGAVGYGYTF
DNA: TGCAGCGTTGCAACAGGGGCAGTAGGGTATGGCTACACCTTC

length: 12
size: NA
V: TRBV28
J: TRBJ1-5
D: NA
CDR3: CASRDTGQPQHF
DNA: TGTGCCAGCAGGGATACCGGGCAGCCCCAGCATTTT

length: 14
size: NA
V: TRBV5-4
J: TRBJ1-4
D: TRBD1
CDR3: CASSPTGGGEKLFF
DNA: TGTGCCAGCAGCCCGACAGGGGGCGGTGAAAAACTGTTTTTT

length: 12
size: NA
V: TRBV11-2
J: TRBJ1-2
D: NA
CDR3: CASSLAGWGYTF
DNA: TGTGCCAGCAGCTTAGCGGGATGGGGCTACACCTTC

length: 15
size: NA
V: TRBV19
J: TRBJ2-1
D: NA
CDR3: CASTSWGTDPNEQFF
DNA: TGTGCCAGTACCTCTTGGGGAACGGACCCCAATGAGCAGTTCTTC

length: 15
size: NA
V: TRBV28
J: TRBJ1-2
D: NA
CDR3: CASTLPDLGALGYTF
DNA: TGTGCCAGCACCCTCCCCGATTTAGGGGCGCTTGGCTACACCTTC

length: 14
size: NA
V: TRBV5-1
J: TRBJ1-1
D: NA
CDR3: CASSSNLENTEAFF
DNA: TGCGCCAGCAGCTCAAACCTAGAGAACACTGAAGCTTTCTTT

length: 14
size: NA
V: TRBV30
J: TRBJ1-2
D: NA
CDR3: CACRGVGVRGGYTF
DNA: TGTGCCTGCCGGGGGGTTGGGGTAAGAGGTGGCTACACCTTC

length: 13
size: NA
V: TRBV25-1
J: TRBJ2-7
D: NA
CDR3: CASSELVGGEQYF
DNA: TGTGCCAGCAGTGAACTTGTCGGGGGCGAGCAGTACTTC

length: 15
size: NA
V: TRBV7-3
J: TRBJ2-3
D: TRBD2
CDR3: CASSWSGTGTDTQYF
DNA: TGTGCCAGCAGCTGGAGCGGGACCGGCACAGATACGCAGTATTTT

length: 15
size: NA
V: TRBV7-3
J: TRBJ1-1
D: NA
CDR3: CASSLIAGMNTEAFF
DNA: TGTGCCAGCAGCTTAATTGCAGGGATGAACACTGAAGCTTTCTTT

length: 13
size: NA
V: TRBV6-6
J: TRBJ2-3
D: NA
CDR3: CASSSNRADTQYF
DNA: TGTGCCAGCAGTTCTAACAGGGCAGATACGCAGTATTTT

length: 14
size: NA
V: TRBV6-5
J: TRBJ2-7
D: NA
CDR3: CASSYRASSYEQYF
DNA: TGTGCCAGCAGTTATCGGGCGAGCTCCTACGAGCAGTACTTC

length: 14
size: NA
V: TRBV18
J: TRBJ2-7
D: TRBD1
CDR3: CASSPMDRDHEQYF
DNA: TGTGCCAGCTCACCAATGGACAGGGACCACGAGCAGTACTTC

length: 12
size: once
V: TRBV29-1
J: TRBJ2-1
D: NA
CDR3: CSVGTWGNEQFF
DNA: TGCAGCGTTGGGACTTGGGGCAATGAGCAGTTCTTC

length: 14
size: NA
V: TRBV5-6
J: TRBJ1-4
D: TRBD1
CDR3: CASSGTGEREKLFF
DNA: TGTGCCAGCAGCGGGACAGGGGAGCGTGAAAAACTGTTTTTT

length: 16
size: NA
V: TRBV4-1
J: TRBJ2-1
D: TRBD2
CDR3: CASSQDSAGVRNEQFF
DNA: TGCGCCAGCAGCCAAGATAGCGCGGGAGTACGGAATGAGCAGTTCTTC

length: 14
size: NA
V: TRBV18
J: TRBJ1-1
D: TRBD1
CDR3: CASSTNTGTGFAFF
DNA: TGTGCCAGCTCAACAAACACCGGGACAGGGTTTGCTTTCTTT

length: 17
size: NA
V: TRBV11-2
J: TRBJ2-1
D: TRBD2
CDR3: CASSQEGSLAGVNEQFF
DNA: TGTGCCAGCAGCCAAGAGGGCTCACTAGCGGGAGTCAATGAGCAGTTCTTC

length: 14
size: NA
V: TRBV9
J: TRBJ2-3
D: NA
CDR3: CASSVGQGSDTQYF
DNA: TGTGCCAGCAGCGTCGGGCAGGGGTCCGATACGCAGTATTTT

length: 13
size: NA
V: TRBV28
J: TRBJ1-2
D: NA
CDR3: CASSVRGGYGYTF
DNA: TGTGCCAGCAGTGTCAGGGGAGGGTATGGCTACACCTTC

length: 14
size: NA
V: TRBV19
J: TRBJ1-5
D: NA
CDR3: CASSNQGWGQPQHF
DNA: TGTGCCAGTAGTAATCAGGGGTGGGGGCAGCCCCAGCATTTT

length: 15
size: NA
V: TRBV5-1
J: TRBJ1-2
D: NA
CDR3: CASSDARTGSYGYTF
DNA: TGCGCCAGCAGCGACGCCCGTACAGGCTCCTATGGCTACACCTTC

length: 16
size: NA
V: TRBV6-5
J: TRBJ1-2
D: TRBD1
CDR3: CASSSPGTGMVFGYTF
DNA: TGTGCCAGCAGTTCTCCAGGGACAGGGATGGTATTTGGCTACACCTTC

length: 17
size: NA
V: TRBV7-2
J: TRBJ2-3
D: TRBD2
CDR3: CASSLELAGGPGDTQYF
DNA: TGTGCCAGCAGCTTAGAACTAGCGGGAGGGCCAGGAGATACGCAGTATTTT

length: 14
size: once
V: TRBV18
J: TRBJ2-1
D: TRBD2
CDR3: CASSQGLAGGEQFF
DNA: TGTGCCAGCTCACAGGGACTAGCGGGCGGGGAGCAGTTCTTC

length: 14
size: NA
V: TRBV19
J: TRBJ2-5
D: NA
CDR3: CASSISYGQETQYF
DNA: TGTGCCAGTAGTATTAGTTACGGACAAGAGACCCAGTACTTC

length: 18
size: NA
V: TRBV27
J: TRBJ2-1
D: TRBD2
CDR3: CASSLRIGVSGNYNEQFF
DNA: TGTGCCAGCAGTTTAAGGATCGGAGTTAGCGGGAACTACAATGAGCAGTTCTTC

length: 14
size: NA
V: TRBV27
J: TRBJ2-7
D: NA
CDR3: CASSQTLTVYEQYF
DNA: TGTGCCAGCAGCCAGACTTTAACGGTTTACGAGCAGTACTTC

length: 12
size: NA
V: TRBV21-1
J: TRBJ2-7
D: NA
CDR3: CASSKAVHEQYF
DNA: TGTGCCAGCAGCAAAGCGGTCCACGAGCAGTACTTC

length: 20
size: NA
V: TRBV28
J: TRBJ2-7
D: NA
CDR3: CASSLELRGELPIPSYEQYF
DNA: TGTGCCAGCAGTTTAGAGCTCAGGGGTGAACTCCCGATCCCTTCCTACGAGCAGTACTTC

length: 14
size: NA
V: TRBV30
J: TRBJ2-1
D: NA
CDR3: CAWSWGSSYNEQFF
DNA: TGTGCCTGGAGTTGGGGGTCCTCCTACAATGAGCAGTTCTTC

length: 14
size: NA
V: TRBV30
J: TRBJ1-1
D: TRBD1
CDR3: CAWSVKGAAPRAFF
DNA: TGTGCCTGGAGTGTAAAGGGGGCCGCGCCTCGGGCTTTCTTT

length: 15
size: NA
V: TRBV10-3
J: TRBJ1-1
D: NA
CDR3: CAISDKQASYTEAFF
DNA: TGTGCCATCAGTGACAAACAGGCCAGTTACACTGAAGCTTTCTTT